Reported below is one TCR beta chain. Its antigen is not known. With the read ending 3 residues before the CDR3 end, the germline J gene is used to fill in that end. This table comes from immunoSEQ multiplex PCR, and its TCRdb copy is limited to in-frame clones, with some not included. The repertoire table contains about 31,000 clones. These data come from a study of T cells in women clearing cervical HPV infection. Regarding the study as a whole: Combining TCR richness with V gene abundances gave roughly 0.8 AUC. Controls had more TRBV6-7 (about 0.16%) than cases (about 0.11%).

The CDR3 extends over 14 amino acids. Germline CDR1 MRHNA, CDR2 SNTAGT. V lost 2 bases and J lost 4; bases outside the gene matches: 0. MY09/MY11 PCR detected cervical HPV DNA; dot-blot assigned genotypes. The sequence came from a woman aged 18-70 years with a cervical HPV16 infection that either progressed to CIN3+ or cleared (not recorded which). The specimen sequenced was blood buffy coat. The chain joins TRBV6-4 to TRBJ2-3; 10 bases map to TRBD1. Here the CDR3 reads CASSDGQGADTQYF. Partial CDR3 DNA: TGTGCCAGCAGTGACGGACAGGGGGCAGATACG.